These T cell receptor beta chains were read from a single sample in a study of T cell responses to AZD1222 COVID-19 vaccine. Sequenced by immunoSEQ multiplex PCR; TCRdb stores in-frame clones only, minus some. The table includes approximately 150,000 clones, about 93% detected once. The material was peripheral blood, obtained on day 0 of AZD1222 vaccination. These receptors all stem from an adult in good health. Both conserved end residues are part of each CDR3. The D gene is left open where the match is weak. Clone size is stated in some rows and not others, as once, few, many or a class when expanded.

d_call cdr3_length clone_size j_call v_call cdr3_aa cdr3_nt
- 13 - TRBJ1-1 TRBV11-2 CASSLTGRTEAFF TGTGCCAGCAGCTTGACTGGTCGGACTGAAGCTTTCTTT
TRBD1 17 - TRBJ1-6 TRBV5-1 CASSWDSGQASNSPLHF TGCGCCAGCAGCTGGGACTCTGGACAGGCTTCCAATTCACCCCTCCACTTT
- 17 - TRBJ2-4 TRBV19 CASSLGGARSAKNIQYF TGTGCCAGTAGCCTCGGCGGGGCCCGGTCGGCCAAAAACATTCAGTACTTC
- 14 - TRBJ2-5 TRBV7-2 CASSLGGTQETQYF TGTGCCAGCAGCTTAGGGGGGACTCAAGAGACCCAGTACTTC
- 14 - TRBJ2-6 TRBV28 CASSFSAGANVLTF TGTGCCAGCAGTTTTTCAGCCGGGGCCAACGTCCTGACTTTC
- 16 once TRBJ1-4 TRBV13 CASSPGLIATNEKLFF TGTGCCAGCAGCCCGGGACTGATTGCAACTAATGAAAAACTGTTTTTT
- 16 - TRBJ1-5 TRBV2 CASNPGTPRGNQPQHF TGTGCCAGCAATCCCGGGACACCGCGGGGCAATCAGCCCCAGCATTTT
- 16 - TRBJ2-1 TRBV4-1 CASSQGSVFSYNEQFF TGCGCCAGCAGCCAAGGGTCCGTTTTCTCCTACAATGAGCAGTTCTTC
TRBD2 18 - TRBJ2-2 TRBV7-3 CASSPRGIGTSANGELFF TGTGCCAGCAGCCCTAGGGGAATCGGGACTAGCGCAAACGGGGAGCTGTTTTTT
- 15 - TRBJ1-5 TRBV14 CASSPPQGKGQPQHF TGTGCCAGCAGCCCGCCTCAGGGGAAGGGCCAGCCCCAGCATTTT
TRBD1 15 - TRBJ1-2 TRBV5-6 CASSTIGTGPYGYTF TGTGCCAGCAGCACTATAGGGACAGGCCCCTATGGCTACACCTTC
- 12 - TRBJ2-5 TRBV5-6 CASSQVTGTQYF TGTGCCAGCAGCCAAGTAACCGGGACCCAGTACTTC
TRBD1 15 once TRBJ1-6 TRBV5-1 CASSLGTGKNSPLHF TGCGCCAGCAGCTTGGGGACAGGGAAAAATTCACCCCTCCACTTT
- 15 - TRBJ1-1 TRBV15 CATSRGMGVNTEAFF TGTGCCACCAGCAGGGGGATGGGGGTGAACACTGAAGCTTTCTTT
- 17 - TRBJ1-1 TRBV5-1 CASSRGGNLNLNTEAFF TGCGCCAGCAGCCGAGGGGGGAACCTAAATTTGAACACTGAAGCTTTCTTT
- 16 - TRBJ1-2 TRBV2 CARSDPFLLTNYGYTF TGTGCCAGGTCCGACCCGTTTCTCCTCACTAACTATGGCTACACCTTC
TRBD1 15 once TRBJ1-5 TRBV6-5 CASSSRGQFNQPQHF TGTGCCAGCAGTAGCCGGGGACAGTTCAATCAGCCCCAGCATTTT
- 13 - TRBJ1-4 TRBV5-5 CASKTGFNEKLFF TGTGCCAGTAAGACAGGTTTCAATGAAAAACTGTTTTTT
TRBD1 18 - TRBJ1-4 TRBV5-5 CASSLVDVGTGPNEKLFF TGTGCCAGCAGCTTGGTGGATGTTGGGACAGGGCCAAATGAAAAACTGTTTTTT
TRBD2 16 - TRBJ2-5 TRBV5-6 CASSSAWREGRKTQYF TGTGCCAGCAGCTCGGCATGGCGGGAGGGCCGAAAGACCCAGTACTTC
- 15 - TRBJ2-2 TRBV7-2 CASSQGWLVGGELFF TGTGCCAGCAGCCAGGGGTGGCTGGTCGGCGGGGAGCTGTTTTTT
- 13 - TRBJ2-5 TRBV4-1 CASSSGLQETQYF TGCGCCAGCAGCTCGGGCTTACAAGAGACCCAGTACTTC